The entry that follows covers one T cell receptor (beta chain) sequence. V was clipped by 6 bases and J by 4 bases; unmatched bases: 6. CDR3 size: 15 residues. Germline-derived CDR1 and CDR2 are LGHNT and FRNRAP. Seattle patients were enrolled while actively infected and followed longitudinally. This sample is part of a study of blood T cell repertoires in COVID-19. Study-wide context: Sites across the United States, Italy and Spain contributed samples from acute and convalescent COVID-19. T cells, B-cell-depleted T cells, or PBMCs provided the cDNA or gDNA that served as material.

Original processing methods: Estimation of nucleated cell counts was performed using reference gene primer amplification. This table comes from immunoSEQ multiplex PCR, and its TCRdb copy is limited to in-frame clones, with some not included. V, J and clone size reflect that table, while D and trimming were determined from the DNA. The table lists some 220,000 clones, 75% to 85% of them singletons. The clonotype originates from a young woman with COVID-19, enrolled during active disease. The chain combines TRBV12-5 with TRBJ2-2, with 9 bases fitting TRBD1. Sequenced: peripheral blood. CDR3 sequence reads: CASGSGQGGTGELFF. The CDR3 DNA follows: TGTGCTAGTGGATCGGGACAGGGTGGCACCGGGGAGCTGTTTTTT.